In this sample, the clone carrying this T cell receptor (beta chain) turned up many times. Its antigen is as yet unknown. This specimen belongs to a study of breast tumors, draining lymph nodes, adjacent tissues. V lost 3 bases to trimming and J lost 8 bases, with 8 bases between them. In germline, CDR1 is KGHSH, CDR2 LQKENI. The CDR3 spans 13 residues. Samples came from axillary lymph nodes draining the breast cancer. TCRdb redid the calling of the multiplex PCR reads with MiXCR, one entry per CDR3 protein. The table lists some 120,000 distinct CDR3 sequences, around 20% of them singletons. Whole-study findings and limits: Compared with lymph nodes, tumors were less diverse; compared with nontumor tissue, more. Luminal-like breast cancer showed significantly higher tumor–nontumor repertoire similarity than basal-like. The data were judged consistent with most tumor T cells coming from lymph node and expanding in tumor. That most tumor T cells come from lymph nodes remained unproven.

The TCR comes from a female donor with breast cancer. Some clones in this sample may be carry-over from other donors' samples. The chain combines TRBV18 with TRBJ1-6; D not certain. The sample comprised axillary lymph node tissue. The CDR3 DNA reads TGTGCCAGCTCACCGGCGGGTTATTCACCCCTCCACTTT. This translates into CASSPAGYSPLHF.